This TCR beta chain emerged from a study of cytomegalovirus exposure and HLA in healthy donors. About the study: The 90 to 150 validation repertoires, a later analysis reported, used the same platform as the 666 repertoires from the first cohort.

Remarks on this clone: The antigen is unknown.

Study findings and constraints: Associated with cytomegalovirus, according to the listing, were 164 TCR beta chains.

Repertoires were generated with immunoSEQ multiplex PCR, while TCRdb's copy carries only in-frame clones and drops some. The profile shows 90,000 to 100,000 clones, roughly 92% of them singletons. Germline CDR1 reads LNHDA; CDR2 reads SQIVND (reference sequence). The trim removed 6 bases at V and 4 bases at J, leaving 1 base unmatched. This CDR3 has 13 amino acids. The sample taken for sequencing was PBMCs. The V call is TRBV19, the J call TRBJ1-5; 9 nucleotides agree with TRBD1. This sequence was found in a woman aged 25-40 years in good health and CMV-seropositive. Here the CDR3 reads CASSGTGNQPQHF. In nucleotides, the CDR3 is TGTGCCAGTAGCGGGACAGGGAATCAGCCCCAGCATTTT.